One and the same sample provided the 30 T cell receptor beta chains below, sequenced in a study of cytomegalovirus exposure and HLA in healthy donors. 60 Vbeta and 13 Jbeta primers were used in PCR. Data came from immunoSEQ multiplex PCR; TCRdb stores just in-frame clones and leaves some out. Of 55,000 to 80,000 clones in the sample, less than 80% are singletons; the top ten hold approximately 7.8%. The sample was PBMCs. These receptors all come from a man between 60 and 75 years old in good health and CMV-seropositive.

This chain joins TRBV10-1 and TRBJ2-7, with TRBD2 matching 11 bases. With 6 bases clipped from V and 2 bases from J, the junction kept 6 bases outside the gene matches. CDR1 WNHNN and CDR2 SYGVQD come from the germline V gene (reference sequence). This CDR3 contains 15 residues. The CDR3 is CASREGLAATYEQYF. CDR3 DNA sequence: TGCGCCAGCAGAGAGGGACTAGCGGCAACCTACGAGCAGTACTTC.

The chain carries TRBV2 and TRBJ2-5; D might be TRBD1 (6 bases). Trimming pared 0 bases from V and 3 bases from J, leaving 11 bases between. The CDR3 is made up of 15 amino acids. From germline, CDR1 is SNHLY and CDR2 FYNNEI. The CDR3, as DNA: TGTGCCAGCAGTGAAGCGAGGGCAGGGGAAGAGACCCAGTACTTC. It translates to CASSEARAGEETQYF.

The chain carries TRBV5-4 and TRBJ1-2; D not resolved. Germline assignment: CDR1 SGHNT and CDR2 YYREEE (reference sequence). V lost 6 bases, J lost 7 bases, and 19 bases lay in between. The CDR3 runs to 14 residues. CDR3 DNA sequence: TGTGCCAGCACCCCACTACCAGATAAACGTGGCTACACCTTC. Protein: CASTPLPDKRGYTF.

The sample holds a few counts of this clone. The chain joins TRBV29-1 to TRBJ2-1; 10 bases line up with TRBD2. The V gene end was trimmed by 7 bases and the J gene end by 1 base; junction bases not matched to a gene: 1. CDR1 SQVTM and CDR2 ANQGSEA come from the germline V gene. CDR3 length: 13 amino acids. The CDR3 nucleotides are TGCAGCGCGGGACTAGCGTCCTACAATGAGCAGTTCTTC. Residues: CSAGLASYNEQFF.

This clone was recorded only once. This CDR3 is CSVRTADYGYTF. The CDR3 DNA is TGCAGCGTAAGGACAGCGGACTATGGCTACACCTTC. V gene TRBV29-1 combines with J gene TRBJ1-2, with D possibly being TRBD1 (6 bases). The CDR3 contains 12 residues. Germline CDR1 SQVTM, CDR2 ANQGSEA. V lost 6 bases and J 3 bases, leaving 11 bases between the germline ends.

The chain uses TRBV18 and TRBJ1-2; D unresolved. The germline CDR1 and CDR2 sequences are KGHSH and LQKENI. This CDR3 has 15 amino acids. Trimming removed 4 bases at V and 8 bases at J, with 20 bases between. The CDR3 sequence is CASSQFAAEAIGYTF. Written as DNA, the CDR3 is TGTGCCAGCTCACAATTCGCGGCCGAGGCTATCGGCTACACCTTC.

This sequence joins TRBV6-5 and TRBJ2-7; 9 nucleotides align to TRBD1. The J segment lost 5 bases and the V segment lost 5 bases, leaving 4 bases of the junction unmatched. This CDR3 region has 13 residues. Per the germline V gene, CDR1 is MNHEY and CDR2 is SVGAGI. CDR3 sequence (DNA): TGTGCCAGCAGTAAAACAGGGGGCCACGAGCAGTACTTC. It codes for CASSKTGGHEQYF.

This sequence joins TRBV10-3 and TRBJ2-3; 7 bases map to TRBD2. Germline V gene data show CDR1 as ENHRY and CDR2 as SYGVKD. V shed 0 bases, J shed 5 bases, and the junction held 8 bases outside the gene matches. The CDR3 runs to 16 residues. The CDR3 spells CAISESEAGVGDTQYF. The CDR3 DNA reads TGTGCCATCAGTGAGTCGGAGGCGGGAGTGGGAGATACGCAGTATTTT.

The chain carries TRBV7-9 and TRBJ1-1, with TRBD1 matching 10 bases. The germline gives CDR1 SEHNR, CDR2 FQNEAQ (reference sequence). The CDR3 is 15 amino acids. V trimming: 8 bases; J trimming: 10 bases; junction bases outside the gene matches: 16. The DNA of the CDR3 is TGTGCCAGCCACGTTAGACAGGGGGCCATCCTAAGAGCTTTCTTT. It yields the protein CASHVRQGAILRAFF.

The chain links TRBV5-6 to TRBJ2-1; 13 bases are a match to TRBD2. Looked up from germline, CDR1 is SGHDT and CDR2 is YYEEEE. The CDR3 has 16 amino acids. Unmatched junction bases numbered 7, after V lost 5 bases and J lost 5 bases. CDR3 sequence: CASSPRTSGRDNEQFF. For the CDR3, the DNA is TGTGCCAGCAGTCCTAGGACTAGCGGGAGAGACAATGAGCAGTTCTTC.

CDR3: CASSLAASGRGYRYNEQFF. The CDR3 nucleotides are TGCGCCAGCAGCTTGGCCGCTAGCGGGAGGGGCTATAGGTACAATGAGCAGTTCTTC. The chain uses TRBV5-1 and TRBJ2-1; 12 positions match TRBD2. V lost 0 bases and J lost 4; bases outside the gene matches: 11. Germline V lookup: CDR1 SGHRS, CDR2 YFSETQ. There are 19 residues in the CDR3.

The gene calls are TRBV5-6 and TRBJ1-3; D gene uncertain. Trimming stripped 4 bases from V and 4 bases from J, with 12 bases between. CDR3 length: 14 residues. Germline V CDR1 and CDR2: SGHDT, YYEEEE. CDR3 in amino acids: CASSPQPGGNTIYF. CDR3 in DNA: TGTGCCAGCAGCCCTCAACCAGGAGGAAACACCATATATTTT.

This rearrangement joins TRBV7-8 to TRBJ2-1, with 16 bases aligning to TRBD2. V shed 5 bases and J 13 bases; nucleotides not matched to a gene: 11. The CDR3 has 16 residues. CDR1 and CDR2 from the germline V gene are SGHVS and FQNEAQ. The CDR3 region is CASSKSGTSGGGLQFF. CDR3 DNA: TGTGCCAGCAGCAAGTCCGGGACTAGCGGGGGGGGTCTACAGTTCTTC.

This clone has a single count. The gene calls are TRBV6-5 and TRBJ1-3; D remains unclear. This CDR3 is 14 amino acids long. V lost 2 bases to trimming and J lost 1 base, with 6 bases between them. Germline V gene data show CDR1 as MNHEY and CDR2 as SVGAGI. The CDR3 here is CASSYRESGNTIYF. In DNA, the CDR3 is TGTGCCAGCAGTTACCGGGAATCTGGAAACACCATATATTTT.

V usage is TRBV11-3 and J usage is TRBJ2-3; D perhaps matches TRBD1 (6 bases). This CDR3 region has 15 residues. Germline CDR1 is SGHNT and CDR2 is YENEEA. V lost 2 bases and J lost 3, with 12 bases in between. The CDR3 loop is CASSLWGQRTDTQYF. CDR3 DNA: TGTGCCAGCAGCTTATGGGGGCAGAGGACAGATACGCAGTATTTT.

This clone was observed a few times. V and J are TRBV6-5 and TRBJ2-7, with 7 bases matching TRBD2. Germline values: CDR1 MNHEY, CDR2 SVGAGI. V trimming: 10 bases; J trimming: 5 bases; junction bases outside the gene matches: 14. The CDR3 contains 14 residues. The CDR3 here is CATRRGVKGDEQYF. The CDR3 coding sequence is TGTGCCACCCGACGGGGGGTCAAGGGAGACGAGCAGTACTTC.

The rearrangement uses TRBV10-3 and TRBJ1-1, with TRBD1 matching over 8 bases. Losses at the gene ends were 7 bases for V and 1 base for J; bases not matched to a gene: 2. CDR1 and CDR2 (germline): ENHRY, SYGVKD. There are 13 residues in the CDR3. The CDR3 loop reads CAITGQGNTEAFF. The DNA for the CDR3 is TGTGCCATCACCGGACAGGGGAACACTGAAGCTTTCTTT.

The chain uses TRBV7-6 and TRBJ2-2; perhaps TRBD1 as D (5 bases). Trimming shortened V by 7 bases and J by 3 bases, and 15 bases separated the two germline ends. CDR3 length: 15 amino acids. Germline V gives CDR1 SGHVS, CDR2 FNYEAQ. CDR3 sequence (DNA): TGTGCCAGCACGAAGACAGTCGCGGACACCGGGGAGCTGTTTTTT. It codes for CASTKTVADTGELFF.

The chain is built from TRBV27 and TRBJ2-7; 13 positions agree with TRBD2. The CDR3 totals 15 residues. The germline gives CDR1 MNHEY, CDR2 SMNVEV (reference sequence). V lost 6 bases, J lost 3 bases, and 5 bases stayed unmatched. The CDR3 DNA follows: TGTGCCAGCAGGCGACTAGCGGGAGGAATCTACGAGCAGTACTTC. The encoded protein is CASRRLAGGIYEQYF.

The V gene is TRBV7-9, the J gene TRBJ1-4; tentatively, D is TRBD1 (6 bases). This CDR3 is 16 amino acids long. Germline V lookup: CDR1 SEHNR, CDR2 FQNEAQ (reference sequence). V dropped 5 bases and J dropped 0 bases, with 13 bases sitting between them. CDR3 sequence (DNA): TGTGCCAGCAGCCGAGGGGGTGGATCAACTAATGAAAAACTGTTTTTT. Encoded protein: CASSRGGGSTNEKLFF.

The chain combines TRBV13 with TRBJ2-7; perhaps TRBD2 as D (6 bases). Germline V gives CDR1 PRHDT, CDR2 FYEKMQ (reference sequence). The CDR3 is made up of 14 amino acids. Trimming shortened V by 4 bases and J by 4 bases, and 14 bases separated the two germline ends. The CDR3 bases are TGTGCCAGCAGCTCCCCGGGGGACCTTTACGAGCAGTACTTC. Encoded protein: CASSSPGDLYEQYF.

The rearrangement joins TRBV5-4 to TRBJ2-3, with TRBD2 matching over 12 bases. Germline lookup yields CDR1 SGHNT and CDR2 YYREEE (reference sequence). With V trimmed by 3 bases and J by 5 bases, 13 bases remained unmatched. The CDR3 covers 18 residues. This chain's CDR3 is CASSSDISGLAGKDTQYF. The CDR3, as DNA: TGTGCCAGCAGCTCTGATATATCGGGACTAGCGGGCAAAGATACGCAGTATTTT.

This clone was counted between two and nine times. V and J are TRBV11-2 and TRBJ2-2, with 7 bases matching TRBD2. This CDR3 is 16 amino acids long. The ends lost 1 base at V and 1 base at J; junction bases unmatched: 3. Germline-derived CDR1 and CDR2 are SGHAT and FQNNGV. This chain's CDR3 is CASSLGLAVNTGELFF. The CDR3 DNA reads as TGTGCCAGCAGCTTAGGGCTAGCGGTGAACACCGGGGAGCTGTTTTTT.

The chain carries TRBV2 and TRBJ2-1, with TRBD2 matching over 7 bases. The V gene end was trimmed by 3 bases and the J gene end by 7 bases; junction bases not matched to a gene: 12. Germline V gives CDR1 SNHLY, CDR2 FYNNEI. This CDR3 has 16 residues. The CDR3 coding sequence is TGTGCCAGCAGTGACCCCCCCAGCGGGGTCAGGAATGAGCAGTTCTTC. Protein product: CASSDPPSGVRNEQFF.

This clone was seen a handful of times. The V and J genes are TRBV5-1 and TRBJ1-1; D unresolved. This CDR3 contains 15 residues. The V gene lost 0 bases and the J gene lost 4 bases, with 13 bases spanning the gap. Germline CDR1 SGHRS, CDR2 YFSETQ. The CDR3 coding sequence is TGCGCCAGCAGCTTGGGCGAGGTAAGAATCACTGAAGCTTTCTTT. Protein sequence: CASSLGEVRITEAFF.

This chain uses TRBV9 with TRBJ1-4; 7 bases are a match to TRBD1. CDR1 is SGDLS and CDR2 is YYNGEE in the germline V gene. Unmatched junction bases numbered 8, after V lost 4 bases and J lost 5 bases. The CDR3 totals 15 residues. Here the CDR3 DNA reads TGTGCCAGCAGCACCTCGGACAGGAGGAATGAAAAACTGTTTTTT. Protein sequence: CASSTSDRRNEKLFF.

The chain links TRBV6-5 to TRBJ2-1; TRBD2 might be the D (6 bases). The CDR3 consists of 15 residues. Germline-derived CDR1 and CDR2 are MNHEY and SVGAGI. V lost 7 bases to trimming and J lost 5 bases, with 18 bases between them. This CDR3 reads CASTTLAGQNNEQFF. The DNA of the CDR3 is TGTGCCAGCACCACCCTGGCGGGGCAAAACAATGAGCAGTTCTTC.

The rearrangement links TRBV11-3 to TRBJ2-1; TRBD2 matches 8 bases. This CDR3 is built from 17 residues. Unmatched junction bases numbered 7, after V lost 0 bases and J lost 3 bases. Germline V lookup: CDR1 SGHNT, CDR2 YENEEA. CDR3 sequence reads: CASSLDARLAGYNEQFF. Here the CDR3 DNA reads TGTGCCAGCAGCTTAGATGCTCGGCTAGCGGGCTACAATGAGCAGTTCTTC. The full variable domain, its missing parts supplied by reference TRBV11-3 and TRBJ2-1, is EAGVVQSPRYKIIEKKQPVAFWCNPISGHNTLYWYLQNLGQGPELLIRYENEEAVDDSQLPKDRFSAERLKGVDSTLKIQPAELGDSAVYLCASSLDARLAGYNEQFFGPGTRLTVL.

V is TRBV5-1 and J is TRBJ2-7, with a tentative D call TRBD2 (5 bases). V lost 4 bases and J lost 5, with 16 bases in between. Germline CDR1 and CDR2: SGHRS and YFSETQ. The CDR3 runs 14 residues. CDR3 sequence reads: CASSLSAGVDEQYF. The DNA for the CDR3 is TGCGCCAGCAGCCTTTCTGCCGGGGTTGACGAGCAGTACTTC. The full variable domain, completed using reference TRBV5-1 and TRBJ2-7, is KAGVTQTPRYLIKTRGQQVTLSCSPISGHRSVSWYQQTPGQGLQFLFEYFSETQRNKGNFPGRFSGRQFSNSRSEMNVSTLELGDSALYLCASSLSAGVDEQYFGPGTRLTVT.

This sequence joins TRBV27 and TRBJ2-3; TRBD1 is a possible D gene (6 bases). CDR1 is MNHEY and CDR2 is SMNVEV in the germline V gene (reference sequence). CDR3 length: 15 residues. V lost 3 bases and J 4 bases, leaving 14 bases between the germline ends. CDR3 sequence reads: CASSFRGERSDTQYF. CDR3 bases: TGTGCCAGCAGTTTCAGGGGAGAGCGGTCAGATACGCAGTATTTT.